The TCR beta chain under discussion was sequenced for a study of glioma-infiltrating T cells after dendritic cell vaccination. Clones were sequenced by immunoSEQ multiplex PCR, and TCRdb holds only the in-frame ones, with some missing. This table holds around 97,000 clones, roughly 76% found once. The germline V gene encodes CDR1 SGHRS and CDR2 YFSETQ. Trimming took 0 bases from V and 0 from J; bases not matched to a gene: 13. The CDR3 consists of 20 residues. The J gene is TRBJ2-3, the V gene TRBV5-1; 10 bases line up with TRBD1. The sequence derives from a human donor with glioblastoma. Sequencing was performed on blood, taken before dendritic cell vaccination. The CDR3 coding sequence is TGCGCCAGCAGCTTGGCCGGGACAGGGGTGGGGTGGGGTAGCACAGATACGCAGTATTTT. It codes for CASSLAGTGVGWGSTDTQYF.